These 9 T cell receptor beta chains originate from one sample sequenced in a study of post-analysis software for immune sequencing data. Study conclusions and caveats: When patients were compared with controls, about 5 TRBV segments were more frequent, TRBV5-6, TRBV5-1 and TRBV20-1 among them.

Their cognate antigens are unknown. The authors incorporated unique molecular identifiers into the TCR beta cDNA libraries. Each CDR3 protein gets one entry after TCRdb re-called the PCR reads with MiXCR. The sample comprises 450,000 to 650,000 distinct CDR3 sequences, about 44% of which are singletons, and under 2% rests with the top ten. The sequencing input was blood. The receptor set was obtained from a girl aged 10 to 17 with multiple sclerosis.

A few counts support this clonotype. The chain has TRBV29-1 and TRBJ2-3; 7 nucleotides agree with TRBD1. The J segment lost 5 bases and the V segment lost 2 bases, leaving 7 bases of the junction unmatched. The CDR3 is 14 residues long. Germline lookup yields CDR1 SQVTM and CDR2 ANQGSEA. This chain's CDR3 is CSVEYRGRVDTQYF. DNA for the CDR3: TGCAGCGTTGAATATAGGGGGCGAGTAGATACGCAGTATTTT.

This clonotype was recorded a few times. The V call is TRBV7-2, the J call TRBJ2-1; TRBD1 or TRBD2 may be the D gene (7 bases each). The CDR3 is 12 amino acids. Trimming pared 3 bases from V and 10 bases from J, leaving 10 bases between. Germline V gene lookup returns CDR1 SGHTA and CDR2 FQGNSA. The CDR3 here is CASSFQGGEQFF. The DNA for the CDR3 is TGTGCCAGCAGCTTTCAGGGGGGGGAGCAGTTCTTC.

The chain has TRBV20-1 and TRBJ2-3, with 8 nucleotides matching TRBD1. V lost 6 bases to trimming and J lost 3 bases; unmatched junction nucleotides: 8. The V gene's germline CDR1 is DFQATT and CDR2 SNEGSKA (reference sequence). The CDR3 is made up of 14 amino acids. The CDR3 nucleotides are TGCAGTGCAGTGTACCAGGGGGCAACAGATACGCAGTATTTT. It codes for CSAVYQGATDTQYF.

The rearrangement uses TRBV7-3 and TRBJ2-4; unclear D gene. The CDR3 extends over 13 amino acids. V was cut by 5 bases and J by 11 bases, with 16 bases left in between. Germline CDR1 and CDR2: SGHTA and FQGTGA. This CDR3 is CASSLSSQALQYF. CDR3 DNA: TGTGCCAGCAGCCTTAGCTCTCAGGCCCTTCAGTACTTC.

This clonotype showed up just a few times. This chain links TRBV29-1 with TRBJ2-1; 9 bases align to TRBD2. The CDR3 loop spans 14 amino acids. Per the germline V gene, CDR1 is SQVTM and CDR2 is ANQGSEA. Germline trimming cut 1 base from V and 10 bases from J; bases unmatched to any gene: 8. The CDR3 spells CSVEGLAGIREQFF. In DNA form, the CDR3 reads TGCAGCGTTGAAGGGCTAGCGGGGATAAGGGAGCAGTTCTTC.

A few counts support this clonotype. CDR3: CASSATGEHTQYF. CDR3 in DNA: TGTGCCAGCAGTGCGACAGGCGAACATACGCAGTATTTT. The chain carries TRBV27 and TRBJ2-3; D perhaps matches TRBD1 (6 bases). This CDR3 has 13 amino acids. The germline CDR1 and CDR2 sequences are MNHEY and SMNVEV (reference sequence). Trimming removed 5 bases at V and 7 bases at J, with 13 bases between.

The table lists this clonotype with a few counts. V usage is TRBV11-2 and J usage is TRBJ2-3; D is unclear. CDR1 and CDR2 from the germline V gene are SGHAT and FQNNGV. The CDR3 loop spans 11 amino acids. Trimming removed 7 bases at V and 7 bases at J, with 9 bases between. CDR3 coding DNA: TGTGCCAGCACTCCTGGGTATACGCAGTATTTT. Protein product: CASTPGYTQYF.

The chain uses TRBV7-8 and TRBJ2-7; D uncertain. The V end lost 5 bases, the J end lost 1 base, and 12 bases lay between the germline ends. The CDR3 is 14 residues long. Per germline, CDR1 SGHVS and CDR2 FQNEAQ. Here the CDR3 reads CASSGPGQSYEQYF. As DNA, the CDR3 is TGTGCCAGCAGCGGTCCTGGGCAGTCCTACGAGCAGTACTTC. The full variable domain, in which reference TRBV7-8 and TRBJ2-7 provide the parts outside the CDR3, is GAGVSQSPRYKVAKRGQDVALRCDPISGHVSLFWYQQALGQGPEFLTYFQNEAQLDKSGLPSDRFFAERPEGSVSTLKIQRTQQEDSAVYLCASSGPGQSYEQYFGPGTRLTVT.

The chain has TRBV3-1 and TRBJ2-7; 7 bases line up with TRBD1. This CDR3 comprises 14 residues. Germline CDR1 reads LGHDT; CDR2 reads YNNKEL (reference sequence). Trimming removed 8 bases from V and 3 bases from J; junction bases left unmatched: 10. This CDR3 reads CASGQTSGGYEQYF. The CDR3, as DNA: TGTGCCAGCGGACAGACGTCAGGGGGCTACGAGCAGTACTTC.